This T cell receptor (beta chain) derives from a study of early T cells in non-severe SARS-CoV-2 infection. The overall study: Alpha and beta chains were unpaired, from unsorted whole-blood bulk RNA. Study observations and caveats: Matching with VDJdb favored anti-spike CD8 responses (missing private and CD4 specificities).

Germline values: CDR1 LGHDT, CDR2 YNNKEL (reference sequence). CDR3 length: 14 residues. V lost 4 bases to trimming and J lost 8 bases, with 14 bases between them. Tagging with unique molecular identifiers was applied to individual cDNA molecules. TCRdb processed the 5' RACE reads anew with MiXCR; each CDR3 protein has one entry. There are more than 65,000 distinct CDR3 sequences in the sample; about 13% occur only once, and 4.5% to 5.5% lies in the top ten. Regarding this clonotype: The antigen is unknown.

The clonotype comes from an adult who was a healthcare worker with PCR-confirmed SARS-CoV-2 infection or an uninfected control (not recorded which). The chain joins TRBV3-1 to TRBJ1-4; no definite D call. The sample comprised whole blood. As DNA, the CDR3 is TGTGCCAGCAGCCTAACTGTGAATTCGGAAAAACTGTTTTTT. Translation gives CASSLTVNSEKLFF.